This TCR beta chain is from a study of molecular identifiers for immune sequencing clone quantification. As to this clonotype: What it binds is not known.

Germline V gene data show CDR1 as LGHNA and CDR2 as YSLEER. Trimming took 4 bases from V and 5 from J, leaving 15 bases between them. This CDR3 is 14 amino acids long. Study-wide results and limits: Beyond 20 RNA copies, clones held over 97% of effector molecules, compared with under 1% in naive cells.

Construction of naive CD8 libraries employed roughly 18,000 to 1,100,000 sorted cells together with 10%, 30% or 50% RNA. As CD8+CD4-CCR7+CD45RA+ cells, naive CD8 T cells were sorted. With listed TCR primers and previously described methods, bulk TCR libraries were prepared. TCRdb independently ran MiXCR on the PCR reads; one entry per CDR3 protein. The top ten hold under 0.85% of the sample, which has around 480,000 distinct CDR3 sequences, around 23% seen once. This clonotype was sampled from a human donor in good health. Some libraries in this study had Jurkat cell RNA spiked in. The chain combines TRBV4-3 with TRBJ2-7; D is perhaps TRBD1 or TRBD2 (5 bases each). Material for sequencing was naive CD8+ T cells from blood, with Jurkat cell RNA spiked in. This sample's subset: FACS-sorted CD8+CD4-CCR7+CD45RA+ naive T cells. The CDR3 spells CASSPGTHDNEQYF. CDR3 DNA sequence: TGCGCCAGCAGCCCCGGGACCCACGACAACGAGCAGTACTTC.